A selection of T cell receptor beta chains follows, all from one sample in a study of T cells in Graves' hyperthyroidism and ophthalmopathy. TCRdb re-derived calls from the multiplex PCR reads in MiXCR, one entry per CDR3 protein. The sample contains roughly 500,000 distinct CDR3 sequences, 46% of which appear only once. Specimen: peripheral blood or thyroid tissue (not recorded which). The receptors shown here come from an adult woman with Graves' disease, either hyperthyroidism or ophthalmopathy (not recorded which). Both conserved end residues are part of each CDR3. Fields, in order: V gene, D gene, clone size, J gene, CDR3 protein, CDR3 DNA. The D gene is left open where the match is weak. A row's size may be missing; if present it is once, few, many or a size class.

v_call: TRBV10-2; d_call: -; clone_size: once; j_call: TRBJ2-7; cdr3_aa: CASSDVGTYEQYF; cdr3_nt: TGCGCCAGCAGTGATGTGGGCACCTACGAGCAGTACTTC
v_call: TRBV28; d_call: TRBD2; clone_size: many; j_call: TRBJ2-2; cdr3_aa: CASSRTSAAGELFF; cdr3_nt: TGTGCCAGCAGTCGGACTAGCGCGGCCGGGGAGCTGTTTTTT
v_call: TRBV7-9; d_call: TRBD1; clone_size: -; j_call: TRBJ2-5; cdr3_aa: CASSFGQGNMETQYF; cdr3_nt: TGTGCCAGCAGCTTTGGACAGGGAAACATGGAGACCCAGTACTTC
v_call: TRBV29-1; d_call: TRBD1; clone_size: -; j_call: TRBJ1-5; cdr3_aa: CSVPGQGVNQPQHF; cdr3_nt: TGCAGCGTACCGGGACAGGGGGTGAATCAGCCCCAGCATTTT
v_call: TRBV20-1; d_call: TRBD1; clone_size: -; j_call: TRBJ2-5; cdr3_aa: CSAFSTGGETQYF; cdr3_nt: TGCAGTGCCTTCTCTACAGGGGGGGAGACCCAGTACTTC
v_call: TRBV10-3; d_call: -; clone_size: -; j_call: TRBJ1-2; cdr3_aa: CAISDTDRTDYGYTF; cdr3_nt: TGTGCCATCAGTGACACGGACAGAACAGACTATGGCTACACCTTC
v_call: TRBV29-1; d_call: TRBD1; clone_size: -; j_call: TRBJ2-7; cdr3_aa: CSVTGTGGYEQYF; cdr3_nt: TGCAGCGTCACCGGGACAGGGGGCTACGAGCAGTACTTC
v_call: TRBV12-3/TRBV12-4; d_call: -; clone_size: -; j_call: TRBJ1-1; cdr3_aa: CASSLGGKGTEAFF; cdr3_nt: TGTGCCAGCAGTTTAGGGGGAAAGGGCACTGAAGCTTTCTTT
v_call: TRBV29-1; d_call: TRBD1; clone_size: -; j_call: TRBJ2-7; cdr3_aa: CSVLMAEGQGYEQYF; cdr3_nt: TGCAGCGTCTTGATGGCTGAGGGACAGGGCTACGAGCAGTACTTC
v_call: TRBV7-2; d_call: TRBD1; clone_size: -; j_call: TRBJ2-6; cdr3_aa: CASSVGGSLTGANVLTF; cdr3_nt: TGTGCCAGCAGCGTAGGGGGCTCTCTAACAGGGGCCAACGTCCTGACTTTC
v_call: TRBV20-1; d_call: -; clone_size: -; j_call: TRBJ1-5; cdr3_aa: CSARTPGTPNQPQHF; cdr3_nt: TGCAGTGCTAGAACTCCCGGGACCCCAAATCAGCCCCAGCATTTT